The clone carrying this T cell receptor beta chain was counted many times. Antigen: not known. The germline V gene has CDR1 SQVTM and CDR2 ANQGSEA. This CDR3 is built from 16 residues. The ends were cut back, 4 bases at V and 2 bases at J, with 19 bases in the middle. Samples each had at least 5.5 micrograms of total RNA extracted. These data belong to a study of blood T cells in healthy people across ages. Study-wide findings and caveats: Researchers deemed the diversity estimates from one million T cells underestimates.

The second PCR ran roughly 7 to 12 cycles with a sample-barcoded 5' primer and J-beta primers. MiXCR, run by TCRdb on the 5' RACE reads, gives a single entry per CDR3 protein. The sample consists of 800,000 to 950,000 distinct CDR3 sequences, 29% of them appearing once. The sample was also reused in another study, on T cells of mothers and their children. That paper adds: With unrelated pairs as the comparison, related mother-child pairs had a slightly higher overlap that was not significant.

This chain links TRBV29-1 with TRBJ2-3; D might be TRBD2 (6 bases). This clonotype was obtained from a woman aged 40 to 55 in good health. Sequenced material: blood. This CDR3 is CSVGGRLDLFTDTQYF. CDR3 DNA sequence: TGCAGCGTTGGAGGCAGACTAGACCTTTTCACAGATACGCAGTATTTT.